This T cell receptor beta chain was observed in a study of tumor-infiltrating lymphocytes in localized non-small cell lung cancer. Overall study: The cohort mixed smokers and never-smokers, several histologies, and some post-neoadjuvant-chemotherapy samples.

The data were produced by immunoSEQ multiplex PCR, yet TCRdb's version contains in-frame clones alone and is incomplete. The repertoire holds roughly 10,000 clones, with 50% to 75% as singletons. About this clone itself: Antigen: not known.

This CDR3 region has 15 residues. With V trimmed by 5 bases and J by 6 bases, 12 bases remained unmatched. Germline CDR1 and CDR2: SGHAT and FQDESV (reference sequence). General observations from the study: Tumors had more T cell infiltration than uninvolved lung, per TCRbeta sequencing and CD3 counts. Available tissue quantity limited TCR sequencing to a patient subset. Different pieces of the same tissue went to different assays, confounding technical variation with intratumor heterogeneity.

The clonotype was recovered from a human donor with non-small cell lung cancer. This chain joins TRBV11-1 and TRBJ1-2; 7 bases line up with TRBD1. The material sequenced was uninvolved lung tissue not adjacent to the tumor. This CDR3 is CASSHWSAQGNGYTF. The CDR3 DNA follows: TGTGCCAGCAGCCATTGGTCGGCACAGGGGAATGGCTACACCTTC.